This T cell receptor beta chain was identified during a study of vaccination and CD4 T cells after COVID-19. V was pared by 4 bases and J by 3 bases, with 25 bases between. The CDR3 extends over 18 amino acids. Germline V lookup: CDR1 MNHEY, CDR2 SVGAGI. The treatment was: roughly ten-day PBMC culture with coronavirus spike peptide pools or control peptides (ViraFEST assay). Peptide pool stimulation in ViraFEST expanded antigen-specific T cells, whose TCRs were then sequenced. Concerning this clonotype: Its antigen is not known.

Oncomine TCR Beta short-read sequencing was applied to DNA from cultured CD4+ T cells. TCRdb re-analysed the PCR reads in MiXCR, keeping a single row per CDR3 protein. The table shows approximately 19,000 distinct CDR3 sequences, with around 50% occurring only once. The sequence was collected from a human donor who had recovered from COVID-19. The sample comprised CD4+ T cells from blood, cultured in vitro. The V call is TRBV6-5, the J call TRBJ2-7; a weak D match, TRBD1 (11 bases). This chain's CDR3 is CASSSTGQGGTSVYEQYF. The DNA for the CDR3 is TGTGCCAGCAGTTCCACGGGACAGGGGGGGACTAGCGTCTACGAGCAGTACTTC.